The 10 T cell receptor beta chains given below trace back to one sample, sequenced in a study of blood T cell repertoires in COVID-19 (TCRdb year 2020). The library was produced with the immunoSEQ multiplex PCR assay. Held by TCRdb, this immuneACCESS table contains in-frame sequences only and omits some clones. Under half of the omission traces to an unresolved V gene where checked; the cause of the rest is unknown. The sample records 70,000 or so clones, around 78% of which are singletons. The ten largest clones take up roughly 15% of the sample. The sequenced sample consisted of peripheral blood. The receptors were gathered from a human donor in a cohort sampled during active COVID-19.

This clone was seen more than once but under ten times. The chain links TRBV14 to TRBJ2-5, with D possibly being TRBD1 (6 bases). Trimming took off 4 bases at V and 4 bases at J, with 7 bases between the two ends. Per germline, CDR1 SGHDN and CDR2 FVKESK. The CDR3 is 12 residues long. The CDR3 DNA reads as TGTGCCAGCAGCCGAGGGGGAGAGACCCAGTACTTC. This encodes CASSRGGETQYF.

This chain uses TRBV6-2 or TRBV6-3 with TRBJ2-7; the D gene is possibly TRBD2 (6 bases). Per the germline V gene, CDR1 is MNHEY and CDR2 is SVGEGT. There are 15 residues in the CDR3. The V gene lost 4 bases and the J gene lost 5 bases, with 18 bases spanning the gap. The CDR3 nucleotides read TGTGCCAGCAGTTCGGCGCTAGCGAAAACCCACGAGCAGTACTTC. Protein: CASSSALAKTHEQYF.

This chain links TRBV10-1 with TRBJ2-7, with 7 bases matching TRBD2. Looked up from germline, CDR1 is WNHNN and CDR2 is SYGVQD (reference sequence). V lost 2 bases to trimming and J lost 2 bases; unmatched junction nucleotides: 6. The CDR3 is 15 residues long. CDR3 DNA sequence: TGCGCCAGCAGTGAGACGGGAGGCCCAACCTACGAGCAGTACTTC. This encodes CASSETGGPTYEQYF.

This clone was detected only once. The chain uses TRBV5-6 and TRBJ2-4; tentatively, D is TRBD1 (5 bases). Germline CDR1 reads SGHDT; CDR2 reads YYEEEE. V was cut by 4 bases and J by 0 bases, with 14 bases left in between. This CDR3 spans 16 amino acids. The CDR3 spells CASSPRRGPAKNIQYF. DNA for the CDR3: TGTGCCAGCAGCCCTCGTAGGGGCCCAGCCAAAAACATTCAGTACTTC.

The chain combines TRBV30 with TRBJ2-7; TRBD2 matches 7 bases. V lost 2 bases and J lost 4; bases outside the gene matches: 8. The CDR3 spans 14 residues. Germline-derived CDR1 and CDR2 are GTSNPN and SVGIG (reference sequence). The CDR3 coding sequence is TGTGCCTGGAGTTCGGGACTATTAATATACGAGCAGTACTTC. This gives the protein CAWSSGLLIYEQYF.

The V call is TRBV18, the J call TRBJ2-7, with 7 bases identical to TRBD1. J lost 3 bases, V lost 5 bases, and 10 bases had no gene match. The germline V gene has CDR1 KGHSH and CDR2 LQKENI. This CDR3 comprises 15 residues. This chain's CDR3 is CASSTTGKSGYEQYF. CDR3 nucleotides: TGTGCCAGCTCAACGACAGGGAAGTCGGGCTACGAGCAGTACTTC.

The rearrangement links TRBV7-8 to TRBJ1-5, with a weak D call TRBD1 (5 bases). Germline V gene sequence: CDR1 SGHVS, CDR2 FQNEAQ. This CDR3 spans 15 amino acids. V gave up 5 bases and J gave up 0 bases, with 11 bases separating them. CDR3 coding DNA: TGTGCCAGCAGCCTTCGACAGAATAGCAATCAGCCCCAGCATTTT. Protein product: CASSLRQNSNQPQHF.

This clone was seen only a few times. The chain uses TRBV12-5 and TRBJ2-1; D unclear. Germline CDR1 LGHNT, CDR2 FRNRAP. The CDR3 has 15 residues. V shed 7 bases and J shed 4 bases, with 17 bases lying between them. DNA of the CDR3: TGTGCTAGTGCCTTACCCCACTATCCTTACAATGAGCAGTTCTTC. It encodes CASALPHYPYNEQFF.

This chain links TRBV5-5 with TRBJ2-7; 10 nucleotides line up with TRBD1. The CDR3 has 15 amino acids. Per the germline V gene, CDR1 is SGHKS and CDR2 is YYEKEE (reference sequence). Trimming removed 0 bases from V and 5 bases from J; junction bases left unmatched: 5. CDR3 sequence (DNA): TGTGCCAGCAGCTTGGAGGGACAGGGGATCAACGAGCAGTACTTC. This translates into CASSLEGQGINEQYF.

This clone was counted only a few times. The genes are TRBV19 and TRBJ2-7; TRBD2 agrees at 7 bases. J was trimmed by 2 bases and V by 4 bases; bases with no gene match: 11. From germline, CDR1 is LNHDA and CDR2 SQIVND (reference sequence). The CDR3 length is 16 residues. The CDR3 protein is CASSKPSGGNAYEQYF. In DNA, the CDR3 is TGTGCCAGTAGTAAGCCTAGCGGAGGAAACGCCTACGAGCAGTACTTC.